Presented here are 13 T cell receptor beta chains from one specimen sequenced in a study of cytomegalovirus exposure and HLA in healthy donors. 13 Jbeta primers and 60 Vbeta primers were used for the PCR. Profiling relied on immunoSEQ multiplex PCR, and the TCRdb table lists in-frame clones only, not all of them. The table includes over 50,000 clones, 70% to 80% detected once. The specimen sequenced was PBMCs. The receptor source for this set is a man aged 50 to 59 in good health and CMV-seropositive.

The table lists this clone with a few counts. The chain is built from TRBV7-9 and TRBJ2-5; D possibly corresponds to TRBD1 (6 bases). Between the trimmed V and J ends, which lost 5 bases and 5 bases, there was a span of 21 bases. Germline loops: CDR1 SEHNR, CDR2 FQNEAQ (reference sequence). This CDR3 contains 16 residues. This chain's CDR3 is CASSPSPGAVGETQYF. Written as DNA, the CDR3 is TGTGCCAGCAGCCCCAGCCCAGGGGCGGTGGGGGAGACCCAGTACTTC.

In the case of this clone: One end of the junction is discordant with germline, which a read error may explain. The chain links TRBV5-1 to TRBJ1-1; 7 nucleotides match TRBD1. The germline V gene encodes CDR1 SGHRS and CDR2 YFSETQ. This CDR3 spans 13 amino acids. CDR3 DNA sequence: TGTGCCAGCAGCTTAGCCGGGACAGATGAAGCTCTCTTT. This translates into CASSLAGTDEALF.

This chain uses TRBV2 with TRBJ1-3; D uncertain. The CDR3 totals 14 residues. Deletions cut 6 bases from V and 0 bases from J, with 9 bases between. The germline CDR1 and CDR2 sequences are SNHLY and FYNNEI. CDR3 DNA: TGTGCCAGCAGGGCAGGCTACTCTGGAAACACCATATATTTT. This gives the protein CASRAGYSGNTIYF.

The chain links TRBV12-1 to TRBJ1-5; the D call of TRBD1 is as the table states it, not checked on the DNA. TRBV12-1 is assigned pseudogene status. There are 16 residues in the CDR3. The CDR3 nucleotides read TGTGCCAGCAGCTTCCACCAGGGGGCTAGCAATCAGCCCCAGCATTTT. Translated, it gives CASSFHQGASNQPQHF.

This clone was recorded a few times. At one end the junction does not follow the germline gene, possibly because of a read error. The V and J genes are TRBV28 and TRBJ2-1; D unresolved. The CDR3 runs 17 residues. CDR1 is MDHEN, CDR2 SYDVKM, per germline. CDR3 DNA: TGTGCCAGCAGTTTGCAGCCTATAGACGGGTATTACCATGAGCCGTTCTTC. Translated, it gives CASSLQPIDGYYHEPFF.

This sequence joins TRBV2 and TRBJ2-1, with 8 nucleotides matching TRBD1. The CDR3 consists of 15 residues. With 6 bases clipped from V and 6 bases from J, the junction kept 10 bases outside the gene matches. Germline V gene sequence: CDR1 SNHLY, CDR2 FYNNEI. Here the CDR3 reads CASRKQGVDFNEQFF. The CDR3 nucleotides read TGTGCCAGCAGGAAACAGGGGGTGGATTTCAATGAGCAGTTCTTC.

This clone has only one observation. The chain recombines TRBV7-9 with TRBJ2-5, with 11 bases fitting TRBD2. CDR1 is SEHNR and CDR2 is FQNEAQ in the germline V gene (reference sequence). Trimming took 1 base from V and 2 from J; bases not matched to a gene: 6. This CDR3 region has 17 residues. DNA for the CDR3: TGTGCCAGCAGCTTAGGATTAGCGGGAGGGCCGCAAGAGACCCAGTACTTC. This codes for CASSLGLAGGPQETQYF.

This clone turned up a few times. The same CDR3 is also encoded by other DNA sequences in this sample. This chain links TRBV29-1 with TRBJ1-2; 10 nucleotides match TRBD1. This CDR3 comprises 12 residues. The V gene end was trimmed by 7 bases and the J gene end by 3 bases; junction bases not matched to a gene: 2. CDR1 is SQVTM and CDR2 is ANQGSEA in the germline V gene. CDR3: CSGGQGDYGYTF. CDR3 DNA sequence: TGCAGCGGCGGACAGGGGGACTATGGCTACACCTTC. Full variable domain (missing parts from reference TRBV29-1 and TRBJ1-2): SAVISQKPSRDICQRGTSLTIQCQVDSQVTMMFWYRQQPGQSLTLIATANQGSEATYESGFVIDKFPISRPNLTFSTLTVSNMSPEDSSIYLCSGGQGDYGYTFGSGTRLTVV.

J is TRBJ1-5 and V is TRBV19; D gene ambiguous. The CDR3 has 15 residues. CDR1 LNHDA and CDR2 SQIVND come from the germline V gene (reference sequence). V shed 7 bases and J shed 3 bases, with 16 bases lying between them. This chain's CDR3 is CASKGRADPNQPQHF. For the CDR3, the DNA is TGTGCCAGTAAAGGGAGGGCAGACCCCAATCAGCCCCAGCATTTT.

This chain connects TRBV28 to TRBJ2-1, with 9 bases identical to TRBD2. The CDR3 is made up of 15 amino acids. Germline lookup yields CDR1 MDHEN and CDR2 SYDVKM. V trimming: 4 bases; J trimming: 8 bases; junction bases outside the gene matches: 9. As DNA, the CDR3 is TGTGCCAGCAGTTGGGCGTTTAGCGGGAGCGATGAGCAGTTCTTC. It yields the protein CASSWAFSGSDEQFF.

The chain recombines TRBV6-5 with TRBJ1-2, with 9 bases lining up with TRBD1. CDR1 is MNHEY, CDR2 SVGAGI, per germline. The CDR3 runs to 13 residues. Losses at the gene ends were 10 bases for V and 3 bases for J; bases not matched to a gene: 6. The CDR3 protein is CAILRQGDYGYTF. CDR3 nucleotide sequence: TGTGCCATCCTGAGACAGGGGGACTATGGCTACACCTTC.

CDR3 nucleotides: TGTGCCAGCTCACCGTCGATGAGGAACACTGAAGCTTTCTTT. It encodes CASSPSMRNTEAFF. The chain links TRBV18 to TRBJ1-1; D unclear. Trimming removed 3 bases at V and 1 base at J, with 9 bases between. The CDR3 totals 14 residues. Germline loops: CDR1 KGHSH, CDR2 LQKENI.

A single count supports this clone. This sequence joins TRBV10-2 and TRBJ2-3, with 9 bases matching TRBD1. The V gene end was trimmed by 0 bases and the J gene end by 3 bases; junction bases not matched to a gene: 4. The CDR3 runs 16 residues. CDR1 WSHSY and CDR2 SAAADI come from the germline V gene. The CDR3 sequence is CASSESDRGKTDTQYF. CDR3 bases: TGCGCCAGCAGTGAGTCTGACAGGGGGAAGACAGATACGCAGTATTTT.